This T cell receptor (beta chain) is from a study of blood T cell repertoires in COVID-19. Study-level background: Samples came from the United States, Italy and Spain, spanning acute and convalescent COVID-19. T cells, B-cell-depleted T cells, or PBMCs provided the cDNA or gDNA that served as material.

Trimming removed 10 bases from V and 5 bases from J; junction bases left unmatched: 7. Germline CDR1 ENHRY, CDR2 SYGVKD. The CDR3 runs 14 residues. Study processing details: Estimated nucleated cell counts came from reference gene primer amplification. The table came from immunoSEQ multiplex PCR; TCRdb's copy has only in-frame clones and leaves some out. V and J calls plus clone size are reproduced from that table; the DNA served to infer D and trimming. The sample lists about 320,000 clones, more than 80% occurring once. The sequencing input was peripheral blood. The source of this sequence is a man aged 18-30 years who had recovered from COVID-19. The chain employs TRBV10-3 and TRBJ2-1; TRBD2 matches 11 bases. The CDR3 protein is CATGTSGVDNEQFF. Here the CDR3 DNA reads TGTGCCACCGGGACTAGCGGAGTTGACAATGAGCAGTTCTTC.